These T cell receptor beta chains were read from a single sample in a study of T cell responses to AZD1222 COVID-19 vaccine. The method was immunoSEQ multiplex PCR; TCRdb's version includes in-frame clones alone and lacks a portion of them. The data show 90,000 to 120,000 clones, 90% to 95% seen once. The sample consisted of peripheral blood, taken 28 days after the second AZD1222 dose. These receptors were collected from an adult who received the AZD1222 COVID-19 vaccine. Each CDR3 is given with its conserved first and last residue. Fields, in order: V gene, J gene, D gene, clone size, CDR3 DNA, CDR3 protein. D genes are given only for firm matches. Not every row has a clone size; where given, it reads once, few, many or a size class.

TRBV28	TRBJ1-5	TRBD1	-	TGTGCCAGTAATGACAGGGGTGTTCAGCCCCAGCATTTT	CASNDRGVQPQHF
TRBV5-1	TRBJ2-7	-	few	TGCGCCAGCAGCTTGGCTAGGGGAAGTGGCTACGAGCAGTACTTC	CASSLARGSGYEQYF
TRBV10-1	TRBJ1-2	-	once	TGCGCCAGCAGTGCAGCAGGACACTATGGCTACACCTTC	CASSAAGHYGYTF
TRBV28	TRBJ2-7	-	-	TGTGCCAGCAGTTTCCCTCGCGGACAAAATGAGCAGTACTTC	CASSFPRGQNEQYF
TRBV6-5	TRBJ2-2	-	-	TGTGCCAGCAGTCACCAGGGTAGGATAACCGGGGAGCTGTTTTTT	CASSHQGRITGELFF
TRBV9	TRBJ2-1	-	once	TGTGCCAGCAGCAGCGGACATACCGCCTACAATGAGCAGTTCTTC	CASSSGHTAYNEQFF
TRBV5-1	TRBJ1-5	-	-	TGCGCCAGCAGCCCCGGGACCCTCGATCAGCCCCAGCATTTT	CASSPGTLDQPQHF
TRBV10-3	TRBJ1-1	TRBD1	-	TGTGCCATCGGGGAACCGACAGGGGAATCCACTGAAGCTTTCTTT	CAIGEPTGESTEAFF
TRBV21-1	TRBJ1-2	-	-	TGTGCCAGCAGCGCTCCCGGGACAGGGGTTCATTTTTACTATGGCTACACCTTC	CASSAPGTGVHFYYGYTF
TRBV19	TRBJ2-1	-	-	TGTGCCAGTAACCCTTCGGGGGGACACGTCTACAATGAGCAGTTCTTC	CASNPSGGHVYNEQFF
TRBV4-3	TRBJ2-1	-	once	TGCGCCAGCAGCCAACAAGTTTGGTACAATGAGCAGTTCTTC	CASSQQVWYNEQFF
TRBV4-1	TRBJ2-7	TRBD2	-	TGCGCCAGCAGCCAAGACCATGGCGGGAGGGCTTACGAGCAGTACTTC	CASSQDHGGRAYEQYF
TRBV7-9	TRBJ1-5	TRBD1	-	TGTGCCAGCAGCCTCGACAGGGGGCATTATAGCAATCAGCCCCAGCATTTT	CASSLDRGHYSNQPQHF
TRBV4-1	TRBJ2-2	-	-	TGCGCCAGCAGCCAAGCAAAGGGGGCCGGGGAGCTGTTTTTT	CASSQAKGAGELFF
TRBV6-1	TRBJ1-5	TRBD1	-	TGTGCCAGCAGTGAAGCGAAGACAGGGCGGGGCAATCAGCCCCAGCATTTT	CASSEAKTGRGNQPQHF
TRBV28	TRBJ1-1	-	-	TGTGCCAGCAGTGCCCGGCAACGCACTGAAGCTTTCTTT	CASSARQRTEAFF
TRBV19	TRBJ1-1	-	-	TGTGCCAGCTCCTCCGGGCCACTGAACACTGAAGCTTTCTTT	CASSSGPLNTEAFF
TRBV3-1/TRBV3-2	TRBJ2-7	TRBD1	-	TGTGCCAGCAGCCAAGACCCGGGACAGGGCTACGAGCAGTACTTC	CASSQDPGQGYEQYF
TRBV9	TRBJ2-7	TRBD2	few	TGTGCCAGCAGCGTCGAGGGGTCCGGGACTAGCGGGAGATACGAGCAGTACTTC	CASSVEGSGTSGRYEQYF
TRBV4-1	TRBJ1-5	TRBD1	-	TGCGCCAGCAGCCAGCAGGACAGGGGCATAGGGCAGCCCCAGCATTTT	CASSQQDRGIGQPQHF
TRBV18	TRBJ1-5	TRBD1	-	TGTGCCAGCTCACCCCAAGCAGGGGGGTTGAGCAATCAGCCCCAGCATTTT	CASSPQAGGLSNQPQHF
TRBV30	TRBJ2-3	TRBD2	once	TGTGCCTGGAGTCCTAGCGGGCCAGATACGCAGTATTTT	CAWSPSGPDTQYF
TRBV6-5	TRBJ2-5	-	-	TGTGCCAGCAGTTTCGACCCCATCGGGACCCAGTACTTC	CASSFDPIGTQYF
TRBV30	TRBJ1-4	-	-	TGTGCCTGGAGTGTACCAGGTCGTGAAAAACTGTTTTTT	CAWSVPGREKLFF
TRBV7-9	TRBJ1-5	-	-	TGTGCCAGCAGCTTACCAGGGGCCAATCAGCCCCAGCATTTT	CASSLPGANQPQHF
TRBV4-1	TRBJ2-1	TRBD1	-	TGCGCCAGCAGCCAAGTTGGGAATAAAGGACAGGGGGCGCGGGATGAGCAGTTCTTC	CASSQVGNKGQGARDEQFF
TRBV2	TRBJ2-1	-	-	TGTGCCAGCAGGGCTCGGGGATTCGGAAGCTCCTACAATGAGCAGTTCTTC	CASRARGFGSSYNEQFF
TRBV15	TRBJ1-5	-	-	TGTGCCACCAGCAGAGCCCAGGGCAATCAGCCCCAGCATTTT	CATSRAQGNQPQHF
TRBV30	TRBJ2-1	TRBD2	-	TGTGCTTGGGGCCGGGGGGTGGCCAATGAGCAGTTCTTC	CAWGRGVANEQFF
TRBV3-1/TRBV3-2	TRBJ1-5	-	-	TGTGCCAGCAGCCAAGGGCACAGTAATCAGCCCCAGCATTTT	CASSQGHSNQPQHF
TRBV7-7	TRBJ2-5	-	-	TGTGCTAGCAGCTTAGGGGGACTACTCCAAGAGACCCAGTACTTC	CASSLGGLLQETQYF
TRBV2	TRBJ1-5	-	-	TGTGCCAGCAGTGAGGGCAGCGGGCGGTATCAGCCCCAGCATTTT	CASSEGSGRYQPQHF
TRBV27	TRBJ1-2	TRBD1	-	TGTGCCAGCAGACGACAGGGGGGACTGGACTATGGCTACACCTTC	CASRRQGGLDYGYTF
TRBV5-1	TRBJ2-2	TRBD2	-	TGCGCCAGCGCCCGACTAGCGGAGTTCACCGGGGAGCTGTTTTTT	CASARLAEFTGELFF
TRBV18	TRBJ2-3	-	-	TGTGCCAGCATATCGTCCTATGGGGCAGATACGCAGTATTTT	CASISSYGADTQYF
TRBV19	TRBJ2-7	TRBD1	-	TGTGCCAGTAGTTTAACAGGGGGCAACTACGAGCAGTACTTC	CASSLTGGNYEQYF
TRBV15	TRBJ1-6	-	-	TGTGCCACCAGCAGAGATATGAATAATTCACCCCTCCACTTT	CATSRDMNNSPLHF
TRBV6-5	TRBJ2-7	-	few	TGTGCCAGCAGTAGGAGCGACTACTACGAGCAGTACTTC	CASSRSDYYEQYF
TRBV5-1	TRBJ2-1	TRBD2	-	TGCGCCAGCAGCTTGGGATTAGCGGGGAGGTTCAATGAGCAGTTCTTC	CASSLGLAGRFNEQFF